Presented here are 17 T cell receptor beta chains from one specimen sequenced in a study of technical replicates of blood from several donors. Sequenced by immunoSEQ multiplex PCR; TCRdb stores in-frame clones only, minus some. The data show about 63,000 clones, roughly 86% seen once. Sequencing input: PBMCs. These receptor sequences come from a human donor in good health. Some clones in this sample may be carry-over from other donors' samples.

J is TRBJ1-1 and V is TRBV4-1; weak D call: TRBD1 (6 bases). The CDR3 length is 17 residues. V was trimmed by 4 bases and J by 4 bases, leaving 22 bases between them. Germline lookup yields CDR1 MGHRA and CDR2 YSYEKL. As DNA, the CDR3 is TGCGCCAGCAGCCGCTCCGGGACACTAAATCGGTCCACTGAAGCTTTCTTT. This codes for CASSRSGTLNRSTEAFF.

The chain is built from TRBV5-6 and TRBJ1-1; D remains unclear. Per germline, CDR1 SGHDT and CDR2 YYEEEE. This CDR3 is 13 amino acids long. The V end was cut by 2 bases, the J end by 1 base, with 6 bases between. This CDR3 is CASSFRRNTEAFF. CDR3 DNA sequence: TGTGCCAGCAGCTTTCGTCGGAACACTGAAGCTTTCTTT.

The chain uses TRBV7-2 and TRBJ1-5, with a weak D call TRBD1 (6 bases). This CDR3 has 15 residues. The germline V and J ends were trimmed by 6 bases and 1 base, with 13 bases remaining between them. Germline CDR1 and CDR2: SGHTA and FQGNSA. CDR3 region: CASSTGTRSNQPQHF. CDR3 in DNA: TGTGCCAGCAGTACCGGGACAAGGAGCAATCAGCCCCAGCATTTT. The whole variable domain, remainder taken from reference TRBV7-2 and TRBJ1-5, is GAGVSQSPSNKVTEKGKDVELRCDPISGHTALYWYRQSLGQGLEFLIYFQGNSAPDKSGLPSDRFSAERTGGSVSTLTIQRTQQEDSAVYLCASSTGTRSNQPQHFGDGTRLSIL.

The chain employs TRBV19 and TRBJ1-1; 8 nucleotides match TRBD1. V lost 6 bases and J lost 3; bases outside the gene matches: 3. CDR3 size: 13 residues. Germline V CDR1 and CDR2: LNHDA, SQIVND (reference sequence). The CDR3 bases are TGTGCCAGTAGGGAGACAGGGGACACTGAAGCTTTCTTT. Protein sequence: CASRETGDTEAFF.

The CDR3 loop is CASSFVRDYEQYF. The CDR3 coding sequence is TGTGCCAGCAGCTTCGTGCGAGACTACGAGCAGTACTTC. This chain links TRBV7-2 with TRBJ2-7, with D unclear. This CDR3 comprises 13 residues. V was shortened by 3 bases and J by 3 bases, with 9 bases between the two germline ends. Germline loops: CDR1 SGHTA, CDR2 FQGNSA.

This clone was seen just once. The CDR3 DNA follows: TGCGCCAGCAGCTCGACTAGCGGCGCCCCCGCCGAGCAGTACTTC. Its protein is CASSSTSGAPAEQYF. The rearrangement uses TRBV5-1 and TRBJ2-7, with 9 positions matching TRBD2. Germline lookup yields CDR1 SGHRS and CDR2 YFSETQ. V lost 3 bases to trimming and J lost 6 bases; unmatched junction nucleotides: 10. The CDR3 contains 15 residues. Variable domain in full (rest from reference TRBV5-1 and TRBJ2-7): KAGVTQTPRYLIKTRGQQVTLSCSPISGHRSVSWYQQTPGQGLQFLFEYFSETQRNKGNFPGRFSGRQFSNSRSEMNVSTLELGDSALYLCASSSTSGAPAEQYFGPGTRLTVT.

This clone was picked up one time. The chain is built from TRBV7-8 and TRBJ1-4; D gene unclear. The germline V and J ends were trimmed by 6 bases and 8 bases, with 10 bases remaining between them. This CDR3 comprises 12 residues. CDR1 is SGHVS, CDR2 FQNEAQ, per germline. CDR3 nucleotide sequence: TGTGCCAGCAGTGGTGGGAGCGAAAAACTGTTTTTT. Amino acid sequence: CASSGGSEKLFF.

The genes are TRBV6-4 and TRBJ2-1; 8 bases align to TRBD2. Germline loops: CDR1 MRHNA, CDR2 SNTAGT. The CDR3 consists of 16 residues. V dropped 2 bases and J dropped 2; count of bases not matched to a gene: 5. CDR3 protein: CASSDRSGSPYNEQFF. Written as DNA, the CDR3 is TGTGCCAGCAGTGACAGGAGCGGGAGTCCCTACAATGAGCAGTTCTTC.

This clone came up once. The rearrangement links TRBV6-1 to TRBJ2-3; TRBD1 aligns across 7 bases. CDR1 and CDR2 (germline): MNHNS, SASEGT. V was pared by 4 bases and J by 3 bases, with 7 bases of the junction left unmatched. This CDR3 is built from 15 residues. The CDR3 loop is CASSVYWDSTDTQYF. Written as DNA, the CDR3 is TGTGCCAGCAGTGTATACTGGGACAGTACAGATACGCAGTATTTT.

The gene calls are TRBV27 and TRBJ1-6, with no clear D. This CDR3 is 14 amino acids long. V gave up 7 bases and J gave up 7 bases, with 14 bases separating them. CDR1 is MNHEY and CDR2 is SMNVEV in the germline V gene (reference sequence). Here the CDR3 DNA reads TGTGCCAGCAACTCGGTGGCCGGGAATTCACCCCTCCACTTT. Its protein product is CASNSVAGNSPLHF.

This chain links TRBV18 with TRBJ1-1, with D possibly being TRBD1 (6 bases). V was trimmed by 0 bases and J by 8 bases, leaving 10 bases between them. This CDR3 region has 13 residues. Germline CDR1 and CDR2: KGHSH and LQKENI. This chain's CDR3 is CASSPPHRAEAFF. DNA for the CDR3: TGTGCCAGCTCACCACCGCACAGGGCCGAAGCTTTCTTT.

This chain uses TRBV5-1 with TRBJ2-5, with 7 bases identical to TRBD1. J lost 4 bases, V lost 5 bases, and 5 bases had no gene match. This CDR3 contains 13 residues. CDR1 and CDR2 (germline): SGHRS, YFSETQ. The CDR3 bases are TGCGCCAGCAGTGGAGCAGGGGGAGAGACCCAGTACTTC. Translated: CASSGAGGETQYF. The variable domain in full, with the rest retrieved from reference TRBV5-1 and TRBJ2-5, is KAGVTQTPRYLIKTRGQQVTLSCSPISGHRSVSWYQQTPGQGLQFLFEYFSETQRNKGNFPGRFSGRQFSNSRSEMNVSTLELGDSALYLCASSGAGGETQYFGPGTRLLVL.

The chain recombines TRBV6-1 with TRBJ2-1; TRBD1 matches 7 bases. The CDR3 contains 15 residues. The germline gives CDR1 MNHNS, CDR2 SASEGT. With 3 bases clipped from V and 3 bases from J, the junction kept 5 bases outside the gene matches. The CDR3: CASSEAGTDYNEQFF. Written as DNA, the CDR3 is TGTGCCAGCAGTGAGGCCGGGACAGACTACAATGAGCAGTTCTTC.

The CDR3: CASSFLSGGALYNEQFF. The CDR3 coding sequence is TGTGCCAGCAGCTTTCTTAGCGGGGGGGCCCTATACAATGAGCAGTTCTTC. The V gene is TRBV7-8, the J gene TRBJ2-1, with TRBD2 identical over 11 bases. Germline-derived CDR1 and CDR2 are SGHVS and FQNEAQ. Trimming removed 3 bases from V and 4 bases from J; junction bases left unmatched: 8. The CDR3 contains 17 residues.

This sequence joins TRBV19 and TRBJ1-6; TRBD1 might be the D (5 bases). Trimming took off 1 base at V and 9 bases at J, with 13 bases between the two ends. CDR1 LNHDA and CDR2 SQIVND come from the germline V gene (reference sequence). This CDR3 comprises 15 residues. Here the CDR3 reads CASSIAHSGGSPLHF. The DNA for the CDR3 is TGTGCCAGTAGTATAGCCCATTCGGGGGGTTCACCCCTCCACTTT.

This rearrangement joins TRBV7-9 to TRBJ2-2, with D tentatively TRBD2 (6 bases). Trimming shortened V by 0 bases and J by 1 base, and 6 bases separated the two germline ends. The CDR3 spans 15 residues. Germline CDR1 reads SEHNR; CDR2 reads FQNEAQ (reference sequence). The CDR3 sequence: CASSLAGGNTGELFF. The CDR3 DNA follows: TGTGCCAGCAGCTTAGCGGGAGGGAACACCGGGGAGCTGTTTTTT. The entire variable domain, with the rest obtained from reference TRBV7-9 and TRBJ2-2, is as follows: DTGVSQNPRHKITKRGQNVTFRCDPISEHNRLYWYRQTLGQGPEFLTYFQNEAQLEKSRLLSDRFSAERPKGSFSTLEIQRTEQGDSAMYLCASSLAGGNTGELFFGEGSRLTVL.

The chain recombines TRBV11-3 with TRBJ1-1, with D possibly TRBD1 on 6 matching bases. Trimming removed 3 bases from V and 3 bases from J, with 8 bases in between. The V gene's germline CDR1 is SGHNT and CDR2 YENEEA. The CDR3 totals 13 residues. The CDR3 nucleotides read TGTGCCAGCAGCTTGGGGGGGCACACTGAAGCTTTCTTT. As protein: CASSLGGHTEAFF.